These T cell receptor beta chains were read from a single sample in a study of graft-versus-host responses after intestinal transplantation. Their recognized antigens are unknown. Method: immunoSEQ multiplex PCR; TCRdb's copy keeps in-frame clones and lacks some. The sample holds some 88,000 clones, roughly 91% seen once. The material sequenced was unstimulated CD8+ T cells sorted from spleen or lymph node cells, taken before intestinal transplant. These receptors were collected from a human donor who received an intestinal transplant. Both conserved end residues are part of each CDR3. A D gene is named only where the DNA matches it firmly. Size values are once, few and many counts, or a class for expanded clones, and some rows have none.

v_gene	d_gene	j_gene	abundance	CDR3aa	CDR3nt
TRBV7-2	.	TRBJ1-2	.	CASPIQGMSDYGYTF	TGTGCCAGCCCGATACAGGGTATGAGCGACTATGGCTACACCTTC
TRBV7-9	.	TRBJ1-1	.	CASSLEFQGVAFF	TGTGCCAGCAGCTTAGAGTTTCAGGGTGTAGCTTTCTTT
TRBV7-9	.	TRBJ1-1	.	CASSSPLGRVEAFF	TGTGCCAGCAGCTCCCCCCTGGGCAGGGTTGAGGCTTTCTTT
TRBV7-6	.	TRBJ2-5	.	CASSPLADETQYF	TGTGCCAGCAGCCCATTAGCGGATGAGACCCAGTACTTC
TRBV4-3	TRBD1	TRBJ2-7	.	CASSKMGQPYEQYF	TGCGCCAGCAGCAAAATGGGACAGCCCTACGAGCAGTACTTC
TRBV7-8	TRBD2	TRBJ2-1	.	CASRPGLAGGLVNEQFF	TGTGCCAGCAGACCGGGACTAGCGGGGGGGTTGGTCAATGAGCAGTTCTTC
TRBV27	.	TRBJ1-5	once	CASSLAGSNQPQHF	TGTGCCAGCAGTTTAGCAGGGAGCAATCAGCCCCAGCATTTT
TRBV7-9	.	TRBJ2-1	.	CASSGPSGEQFF	TGTGCCAGCAGCGGCCCGAGCGGTGAGCAGTTCTTC
TRBV19	.	TRBJ2-5	.	CASSSPPGQSSQETQYF	TGTGCCAGTAGTAGCCCACCGGGACAATCTTCCCAAGAGACCCAGTACTTC
TRBV27	.	TRBJ1-6	.	CASSLFLAGSHSPLHF	TGTGCCAGCAGTCTATTCCTAGCGGGATCACATTCACCCCTCCACTTT
TRBV15	TRBD1	TRBJ1-3	.	CATSFQGAGGNTIYF	TGTGCCACCAGTTTCCAGGGGGCGGGAGGAAACACCATATATTTT
TRBV18	.	TRBJ1-4	.	CASSLRWTEPYNEKLFF	TGTGCCAGCTCACTCCGATGGACAGAACCCTACAATGAAAAACTGTTTTTT
TRBV27	.	TRBJ1-2	.	CASRPRTGHGYTF	TGTGCCAGCAGACCACGTACAGGGCATGGCTACACCTTC
TRBV10-1	.	TRBJ2-7	.	CASRLWVPHEQYF	TGCGCCAGCCGACTGTGGGTTCCCCACGAGCAGTACTTC
TRBV9	.	TRBJ2-3	once	CASNRGGAISDTQYF	TGTGCCAGCAATAGAGGGGGGGCGATCTCAGATACGCAGTATTTT
TRBV10-1	TRBD2	TRBJ2-1	.	CASSEVAGFYNEQFF	TGCGCCAGCAGTGAGGTAGCGGGGTTTTACAATGAGCAGTTCTTC
TRBV11-2	.	TRBJ2-5	.	CASTLVYGGETQYF	TGTGCCAGCACCCTAGTGTACGGGGGAGAGACCCAGTACTTC
TRBV2	.	TRBJ1-6	.	CASTEGPPYNSPLHF	TGTGCCAGCACGGAGGGGCCCCCCTATAATTCACCCCTCCACTTT
TRBV30	.	TRBJ1-1	.	CAWRMKEAPPAAFF	TGTGCCTGGCGCATGAAGGAGGCTCCACCCGCGGCTTTCTTT
TRBV5-6	.	TRBJ2-7	once	CASSSVPSYEQYF	TGTGCCAGCAGCTCCGTTCCTTCCTACGAGCAGTACTTC
TRBV25-1	.	TRBJ1-1	.	CASRGQGPNTEAFF	TGTGCCAGCAGAGGGCAGGGGCCTAACACTGAAGCTTTCTTT
TRBV5-5	.	TRBJ1-5	.	CASSLGGVGNQPQHF	TGTGCCAGCAGCCTGGGGGGGGTGGGCAATCAGCCCCAGCATTTT
TRBV7-8	TRBD1	TRBJ2-7	once	CASSEGATSYEQYF	TGTGCCAGCAGCGAGGGGGCCACCTCCTACGAGCAGTACTTC
TRBV30	TRBD1	TRBJ2-3	.	CAWGQGADTQYF	TGTGCCTGGGGACAGGGAGCAGATACGCAGTATTTT
TRBV5-1	TRBD2	TRBJ2-6	.	CASSWGGPILSGANVLTF	TGCGCCAGCAGCTGGGGGGGACCTATCCTCTCTGGGGCCAACGTCCTGACTTTC
TRBV10-3	.	TRBJ1-1	.	CAISESMNTEAFF	TGTGCCATCAGTGAGTCCATGAACACTGAAGCTTTCTTT
TRBV11-2	.	TRBJ1-6	.	CASSLYSGRNSPLHF	TGTGCCAGCAGCTTATACTCAGGGCGGAATTCACCCCTCCACTTT
TRBV5-6	TRBD1	TRBJ2-7	.	CASSHGQVVPSYEQYF	TGTGCCAGCAGCCATGGACAGGTAGTTCCCTCCTACGAGCAGTACTTC
TRBV6-1	.	TRBJ2-7	.	CASSDHYPTYEQYF	TGTGCCAGCAGTGATCATTATCCTACCTACGAGCAGTACTTC
TRBV30	.	TRBJ1-1	.	CAWSEQKNTEAFF	TGTGCCTGGAGTGAACAGAAGAACACTGAAGCTTTCTTT
TRBV29-1	TRBD1	TRBJ1-1	.	CSVGGTGGGPAFF	TGCAGCGTTGGAGGGACAGGGGGTGGGCCGGCTTTCTTT
TRBV27	.	TRBJ1-3	.	CASSPKYSSGNTIYF	TGTGCCAGCAGCCCGAAGTACAGCTCTGGAAACACCATATATTTT
TRBV11-2	.	TRBJ1-1	.	CASSLGLSTEAFF	TGTGCCAGCAGCTTAGGTCTTAGCACTGAAGCTTTCTTT
TRBV4-3	TRBD2	TRBJ2-3	.	CASSPRGFSGGASDTQYF	TGCGCCAGCAGCCCAAGAGGGTTTAGCGGGGGGGCCAGCGATACGCAGTATTTT
TRBV11-2	.	TRBJ1-2	.	CASDSLYGYTF	TGCGCCAGCGACAGTTTATATGGCTACACCTTC
TRBV11-3	TRBD2	TRBJ2-7	.	CASSSGLAGDYEQYF	TGTGCCAGCAGCTCAGGACTAGCGGGGGACTACGAGCAGTACTTC
TRBV7-8	.	TRBJ2-3	.	CASSAPGGATDTQYF	TGTGCCAGCAGCGCCCCTGGTGGGGCGACAGATACGCAGTATTTT
TRBV30	.	TRBJ2-2	.	CAWGGTGTRGPGELFF	TGTGCCTGGGGTGGAACCGGGACAAGGGGCCCCGGGGAGCTGTTTTTT
TRBV4-3	.	TRBJ1-1	once	CASSQGGTGTEAFF	TGCGCCAGCAGCCAAGGCGGTACGGGCACTGAAGCTTTCTTT
TRBV19	TRBD1	TRBJ1-1	once	CASSISGLPGQGLGTEAFF	TGTGCCAGTAGTATTTCCGGCCTCCCGGGACAGGGGTTGGGGACTGAAGCTTTCTTT
TRBV6-5	TRBD1	TRBJ2-7	.	CASSYGGQGYEQYF	TGTGCCAGCAGTTACGGGGGACAGGGGTACGAGCAGTACTTC
TRBV6-5	.	TRBJ1-1	once	CASRTYEVNTEAFF	TGTGCCAGCAGGACCTACGAGGTGAACACTGAAGCTTTCTTT
TRBV4-3	TRBD2	TRBJ2-1	.	CASSQPYSGGGNEQFF	TGCGCCAGCAGCCAACCTTATAGCGGGGGTGGTAATGAGCAGTTCTTC